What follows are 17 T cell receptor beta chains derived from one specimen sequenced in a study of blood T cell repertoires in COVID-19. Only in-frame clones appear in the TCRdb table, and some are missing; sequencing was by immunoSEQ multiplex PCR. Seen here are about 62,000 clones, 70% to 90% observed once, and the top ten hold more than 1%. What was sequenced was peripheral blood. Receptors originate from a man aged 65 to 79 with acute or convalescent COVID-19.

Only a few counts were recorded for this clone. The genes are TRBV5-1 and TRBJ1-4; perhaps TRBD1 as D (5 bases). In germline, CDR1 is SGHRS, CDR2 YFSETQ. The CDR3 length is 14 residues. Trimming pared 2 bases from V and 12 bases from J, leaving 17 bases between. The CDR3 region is CASSLGVLDEELFF. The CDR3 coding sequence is TGCGCCAGCAGCTTAGGGGTTTTGGATGAGGAACTGTTTTTT.

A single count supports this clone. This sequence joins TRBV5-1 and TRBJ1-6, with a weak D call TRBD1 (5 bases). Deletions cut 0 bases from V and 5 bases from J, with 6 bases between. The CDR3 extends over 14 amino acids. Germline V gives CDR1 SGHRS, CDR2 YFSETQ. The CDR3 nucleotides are TGCGCCAGCAGCTTGGGGACAAATAATTCACCCCTCCACTTT. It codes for CASSLGTNNSPLHF.

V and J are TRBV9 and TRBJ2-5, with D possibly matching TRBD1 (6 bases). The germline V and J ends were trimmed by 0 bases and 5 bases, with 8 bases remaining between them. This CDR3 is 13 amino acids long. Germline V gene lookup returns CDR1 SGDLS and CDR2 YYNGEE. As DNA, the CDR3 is TGTGCCAGCAGCGTAGATCAGGGGGAGACCCAGTACTTC. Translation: CASSVDQGETQYF.

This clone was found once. The CDR3 DNA reads as TGTGCCATTCCGACGGGAAAGGAGCGTTCACCCCTCCACTTT. It yields the protein CAIPTGKERSPLHF. V and J are TRBV6-5 and TRBJ1-6; D gene uncertain. The V gene lost 10 bases and the J gene lost 9 bases, with 19 bases spanning the gap. Per the germline V gene, CDR1 is MNHEY and CDR2 is SVGAGI. This CDR3 region has 14 residues.

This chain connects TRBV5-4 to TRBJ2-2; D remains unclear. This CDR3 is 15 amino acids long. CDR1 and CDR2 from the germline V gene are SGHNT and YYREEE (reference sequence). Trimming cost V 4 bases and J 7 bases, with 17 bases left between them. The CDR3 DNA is TGTGCCAGCAGCCATACTTCAACTGGCGGCGGGGAGCTGTTTTTT. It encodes CASSHTSTGGGELFF.

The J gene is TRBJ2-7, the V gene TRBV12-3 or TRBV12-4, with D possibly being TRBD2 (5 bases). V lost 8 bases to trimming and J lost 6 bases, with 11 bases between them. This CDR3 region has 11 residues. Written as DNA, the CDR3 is TGTGCCAGCTCAGGAGCGGTCGAGCAGTACTTC. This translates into CASSGAVEQYF.

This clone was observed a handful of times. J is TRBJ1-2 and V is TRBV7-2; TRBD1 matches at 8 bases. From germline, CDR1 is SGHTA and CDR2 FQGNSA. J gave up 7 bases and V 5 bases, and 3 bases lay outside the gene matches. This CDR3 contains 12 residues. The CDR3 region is CASSTTGVGYTF. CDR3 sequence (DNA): TGTGCCAGCAGCACGACAGGGGTTGGCTACACCTTC. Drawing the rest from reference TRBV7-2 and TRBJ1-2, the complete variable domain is GAGVSQSPSNKVTEKGKDVELRCDPISGHTALYWYRQSLGQGLEFLIYFQGNSAPDKSGLPSDRFSAERTGGSVSTLTIQRTQQEDSAVYLCASSTTGVGYTFGSGTRLTVV.

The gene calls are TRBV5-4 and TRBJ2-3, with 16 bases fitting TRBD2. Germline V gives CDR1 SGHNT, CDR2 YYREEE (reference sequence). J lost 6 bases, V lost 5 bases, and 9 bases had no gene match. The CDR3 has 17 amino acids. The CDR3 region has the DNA TGTGCCAGCAGAACCGGGACTAGCGGGAGGGAGGCGGATACGCAGTATTTT. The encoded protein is CASRTGTSGREADTQYF.

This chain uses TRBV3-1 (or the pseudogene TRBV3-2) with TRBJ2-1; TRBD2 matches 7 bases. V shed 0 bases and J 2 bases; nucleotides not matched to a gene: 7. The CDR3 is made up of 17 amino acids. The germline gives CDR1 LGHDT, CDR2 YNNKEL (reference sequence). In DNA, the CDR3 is TGTGCCAGCAGCCAAGATGGAGCGGGGTTAACCTACAATGAGCAGTTCTTC. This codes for CASSQDGAGLTYNEQFF.

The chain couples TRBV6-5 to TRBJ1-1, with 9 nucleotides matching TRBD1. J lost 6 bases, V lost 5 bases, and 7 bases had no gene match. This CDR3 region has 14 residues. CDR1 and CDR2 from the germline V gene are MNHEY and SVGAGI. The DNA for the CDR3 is TGTGCCAGCAGTCTCGGACAGGGGAGGTCTGAAGCTTTCTTT. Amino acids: CASSLGQGRSEAFF.

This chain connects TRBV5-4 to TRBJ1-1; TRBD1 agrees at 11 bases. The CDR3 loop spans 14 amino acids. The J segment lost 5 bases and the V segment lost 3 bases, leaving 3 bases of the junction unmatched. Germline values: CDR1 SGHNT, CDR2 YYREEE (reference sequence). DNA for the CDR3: TGTGCCAGCAGCTGGGGGACAGGGGGGACTGAAGCTTTCTTT. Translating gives CASSWGTGGTEAFF.

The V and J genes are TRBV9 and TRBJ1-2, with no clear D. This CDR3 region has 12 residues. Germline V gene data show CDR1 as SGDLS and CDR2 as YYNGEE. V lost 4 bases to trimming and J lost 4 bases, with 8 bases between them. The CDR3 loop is CASSSRGYGYTF. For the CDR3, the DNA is TGTGCCAGCAGCTCGCGGGGCTATGGCTACACCTTC.

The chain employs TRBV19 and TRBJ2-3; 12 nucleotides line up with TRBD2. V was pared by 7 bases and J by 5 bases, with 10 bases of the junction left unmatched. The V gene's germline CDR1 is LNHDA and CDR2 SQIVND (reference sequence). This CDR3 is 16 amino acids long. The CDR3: CASNRGWTSGKDTQYF. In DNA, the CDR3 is TGTGCCAGTAACCGGGGATGGACTAGCGGGAAAGATACGCAGTATTTT.

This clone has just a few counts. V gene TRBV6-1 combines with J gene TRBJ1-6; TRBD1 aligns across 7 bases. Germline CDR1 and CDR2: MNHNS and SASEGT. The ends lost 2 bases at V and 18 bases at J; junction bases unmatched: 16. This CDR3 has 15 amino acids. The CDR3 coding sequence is TGTGCCAGCAGTGAACAGGAGGGGGCCGGGTGGAGGACCCACTTT. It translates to CASSEQEGAGWRTHF.

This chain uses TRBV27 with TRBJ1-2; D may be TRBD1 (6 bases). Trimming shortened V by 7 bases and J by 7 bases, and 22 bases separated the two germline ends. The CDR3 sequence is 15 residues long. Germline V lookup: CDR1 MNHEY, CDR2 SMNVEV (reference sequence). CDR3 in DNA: TGTGCCAGCAATCTACACGGGACATTTGGTCCTGGCTACACCTTC. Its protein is CASNLHGTFGPGYTF.

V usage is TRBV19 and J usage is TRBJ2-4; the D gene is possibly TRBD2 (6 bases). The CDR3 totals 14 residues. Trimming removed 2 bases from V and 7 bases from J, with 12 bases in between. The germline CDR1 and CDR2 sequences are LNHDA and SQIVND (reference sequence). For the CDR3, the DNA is TGTGCCAGTAGTATATACAGCGGGTCGAACATTCAGTACTTC. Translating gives CASSIYSGSNIQYF.

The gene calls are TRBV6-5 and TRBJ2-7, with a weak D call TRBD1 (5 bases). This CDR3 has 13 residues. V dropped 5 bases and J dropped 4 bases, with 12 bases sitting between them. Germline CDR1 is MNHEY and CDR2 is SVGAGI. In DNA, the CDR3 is TGTGCCAGCAGTCATCCAGGGATATACGAGCAGTACTTC. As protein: CASSHPGIYEQYF.